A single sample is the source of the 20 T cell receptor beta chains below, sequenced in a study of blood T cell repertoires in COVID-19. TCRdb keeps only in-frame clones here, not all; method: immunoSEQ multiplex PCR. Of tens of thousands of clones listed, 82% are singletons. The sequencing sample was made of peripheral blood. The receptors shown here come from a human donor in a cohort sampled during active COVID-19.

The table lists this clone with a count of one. CDR3: CASSSGGGGGGYTF. The CDR3 nucleotides read TGTGCCAGCAGCTCCGGCGGCGGGGGAGGGGGCTACACCTTC. The chain uses TRBV28 and TRBJ1-2, with D maybe TRBD1 (5 bases). Trimming took off 6 bases at V and 8 bases at J, with 19 bases between the two ends. The CDR3 runs to 14 residues. From germline, CDR1 is MDHEN and CDR2 SYDVKM.

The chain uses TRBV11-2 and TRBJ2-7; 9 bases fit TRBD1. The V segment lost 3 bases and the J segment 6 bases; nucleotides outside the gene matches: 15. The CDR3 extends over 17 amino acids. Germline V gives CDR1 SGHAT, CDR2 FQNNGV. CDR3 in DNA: TGTGCCAGCAGCTTCTCCGGGACAGGGTTGATACTACGCGAGCAGTACTTC. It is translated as CASSFSGTGLILREQYF. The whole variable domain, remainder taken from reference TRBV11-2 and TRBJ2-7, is EAGVAQSPRYKIIEKRQSVAFWCNPISGHATLYWYQQILGQGPKLLIQFQNNGVVDDSQLPKDRFSAERLKGVDSTLKIQPAKLEDSAVYLCASSFSGTGLILREQYFGPGTRLTVT.

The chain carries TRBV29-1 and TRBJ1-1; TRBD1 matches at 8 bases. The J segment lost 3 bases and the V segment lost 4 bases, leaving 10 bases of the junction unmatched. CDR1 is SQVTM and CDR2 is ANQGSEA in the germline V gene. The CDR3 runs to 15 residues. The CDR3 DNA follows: TGCAGCGTTGCAGGGGGCGGATTCGGGGACACTGAAGCTTTCTTT. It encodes CSVAGGGFGDTEAFF. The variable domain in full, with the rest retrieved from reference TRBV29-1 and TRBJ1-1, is SAVISQKPSRDICQRGTSLTIQCQVDSQVTMMFWYRQQPGQSLTLIATANQGSEATYESGFVIDKFPISRPNLTFSTLTVSNMSPEDSSIYLCSVAGGGFGDTEAFFGQGTRLTVV.

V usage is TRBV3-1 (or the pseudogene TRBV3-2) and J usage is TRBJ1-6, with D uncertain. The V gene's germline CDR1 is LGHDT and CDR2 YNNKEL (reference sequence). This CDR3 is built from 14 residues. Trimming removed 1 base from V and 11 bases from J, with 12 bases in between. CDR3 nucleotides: TGTGCCAGCAGCCAAGGGGGAGTTGGAGCACCCCTCCACTTT. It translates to CASSQGGVGAPLHF.

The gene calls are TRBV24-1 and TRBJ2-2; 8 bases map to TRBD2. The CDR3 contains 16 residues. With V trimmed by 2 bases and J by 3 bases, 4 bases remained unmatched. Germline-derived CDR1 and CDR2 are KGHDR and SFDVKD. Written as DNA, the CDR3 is TGTGCCACCAGTGATTCCCGGCGGGGGGACACCGGGGAGCTGTTTTTT. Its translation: CATSDSRRGDTGELFF.

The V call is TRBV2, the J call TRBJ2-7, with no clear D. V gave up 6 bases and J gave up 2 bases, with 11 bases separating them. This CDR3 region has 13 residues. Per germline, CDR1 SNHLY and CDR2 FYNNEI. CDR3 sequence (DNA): TGTGCCAGCAGGAGGCGGCTAACCTACGAGCAGTACTTC. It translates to CASRRRLTYEQYF.

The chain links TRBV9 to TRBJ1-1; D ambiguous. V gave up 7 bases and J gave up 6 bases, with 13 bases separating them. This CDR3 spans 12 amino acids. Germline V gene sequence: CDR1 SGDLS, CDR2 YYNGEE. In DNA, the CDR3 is TGTGCCAGCCGGGATCCAAACCCTGAAGCTTTCTTT. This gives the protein CASRDPNPEAFF.

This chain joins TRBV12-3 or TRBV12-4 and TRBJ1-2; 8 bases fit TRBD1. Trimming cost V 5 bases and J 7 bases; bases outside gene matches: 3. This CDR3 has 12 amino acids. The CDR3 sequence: CASSGQGTGYTF. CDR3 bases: TGTGCCAGCAGTGGACAGGGTACTGGCTACACCTTC.

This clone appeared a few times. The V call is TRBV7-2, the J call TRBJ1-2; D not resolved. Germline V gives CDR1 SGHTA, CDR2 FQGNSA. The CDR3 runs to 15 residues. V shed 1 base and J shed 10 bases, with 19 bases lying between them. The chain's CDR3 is CASSLDPSPLSVYTF. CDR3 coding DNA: TGTGCCAGCAGCTTAGACCCCTCACCCCTATCGGTCTACACCTTC.

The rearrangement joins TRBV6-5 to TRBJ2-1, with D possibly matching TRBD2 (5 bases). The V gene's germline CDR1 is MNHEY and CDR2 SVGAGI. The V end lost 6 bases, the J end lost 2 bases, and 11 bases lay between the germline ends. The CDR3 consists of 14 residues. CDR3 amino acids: CASRINGAYNEQFF. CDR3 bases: TGTGCCAGCAGAATAAACGGGGCCTACAATGAGCAGTTCTTC.

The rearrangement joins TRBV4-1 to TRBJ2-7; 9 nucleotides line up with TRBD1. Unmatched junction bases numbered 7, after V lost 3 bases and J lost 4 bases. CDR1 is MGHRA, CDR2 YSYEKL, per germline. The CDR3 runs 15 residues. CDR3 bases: TGCGCCAGCAGCCATCCGGGACAGGGTAATTACGAGCAGTACTTC. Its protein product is CASSHPGQGNYEQYF.

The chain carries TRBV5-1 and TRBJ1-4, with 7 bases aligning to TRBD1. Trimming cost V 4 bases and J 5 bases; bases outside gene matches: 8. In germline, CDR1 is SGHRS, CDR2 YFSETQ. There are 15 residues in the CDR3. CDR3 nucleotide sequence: TGCGCCAGCAGCCTCGGACAGGCCAACAATGAAAAACTGTTTTTT. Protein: CASSLGQANNEKLFF. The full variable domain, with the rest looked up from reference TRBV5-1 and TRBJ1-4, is KAGVTQTPRYLIKTRGQQVTLSCSPISGHRSVSWYQQTPGQGLQFLFEYFSETQRNKGNFPGRFSGRQFSNSRSEMNVSTLELGDSALYLCASSLGQANNEKLFFGSGTQLSVL.

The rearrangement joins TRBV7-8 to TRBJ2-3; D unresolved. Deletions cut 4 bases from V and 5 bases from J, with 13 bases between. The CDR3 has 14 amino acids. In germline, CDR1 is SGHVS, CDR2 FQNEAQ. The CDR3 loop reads CASSSLPAGDTQYF. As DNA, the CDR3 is TGTGCCAGCAGCTCGCTCCCCGCCGGAGATACGCAGTATTTT.

The CDR3 bases are TGTGCCAGCAGCTGGGGGGGGCCCGAGCAGTACTTC. It codes for CASSWGGPEQYF. The chain couples TRBV7-9 to TRBJ2-7; TRBD2 might be the D (7 bases). The V end lost 4 bases, the J end lost 6 bases, and 10 bases lay between the germline ends. The CDR3 has 12 amino acids. Germline CDR1 is SEHNR and CDR2 is FQNEAQ (reference sequence).

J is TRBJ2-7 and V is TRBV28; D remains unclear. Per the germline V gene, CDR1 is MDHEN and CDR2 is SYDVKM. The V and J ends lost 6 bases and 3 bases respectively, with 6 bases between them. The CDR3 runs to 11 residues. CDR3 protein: CASSLNYEQYF. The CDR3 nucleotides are TGTGCCAGCAGCCTAAACTACGAGCAGTACTTC.

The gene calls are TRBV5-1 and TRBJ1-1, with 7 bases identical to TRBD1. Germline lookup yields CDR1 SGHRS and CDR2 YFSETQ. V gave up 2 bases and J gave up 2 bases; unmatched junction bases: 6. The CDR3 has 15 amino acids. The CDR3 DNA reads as TGCGCCAGCAGCTTACAACGACAGGGCAACACTGAAGCTTTCTTT. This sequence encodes CASSLQRQGNTEAFF.

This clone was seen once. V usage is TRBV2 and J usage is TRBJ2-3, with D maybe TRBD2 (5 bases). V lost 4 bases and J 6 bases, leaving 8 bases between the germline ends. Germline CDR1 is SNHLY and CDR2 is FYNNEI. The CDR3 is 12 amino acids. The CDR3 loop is CASSVEGDTQYF. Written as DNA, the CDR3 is TGTGCCAGCAGTGTCGAGGGCGATACGCAGTATTTT.

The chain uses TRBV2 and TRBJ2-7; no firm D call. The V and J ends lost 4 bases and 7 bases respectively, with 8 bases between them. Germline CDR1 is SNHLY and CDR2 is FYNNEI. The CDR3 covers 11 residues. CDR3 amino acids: CASSVGREQYF. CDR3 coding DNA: TGTGCCAGCAGTGTTGGCAGGGAGCAGTACTTC.

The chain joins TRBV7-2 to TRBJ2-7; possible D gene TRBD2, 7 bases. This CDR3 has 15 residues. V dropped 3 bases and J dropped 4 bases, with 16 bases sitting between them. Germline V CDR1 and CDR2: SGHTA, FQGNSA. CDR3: CASSLTGGGPYEQYF. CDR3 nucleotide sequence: TGTGCCAGCAGCTTGACTGGGGGGGGCCCATACGAGCAGTACTTC.

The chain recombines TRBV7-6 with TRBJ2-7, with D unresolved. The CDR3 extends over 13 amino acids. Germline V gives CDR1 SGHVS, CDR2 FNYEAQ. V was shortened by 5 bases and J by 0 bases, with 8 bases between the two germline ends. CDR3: CASSARSSYEQYF. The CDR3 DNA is TGTGCCAGCAGCGCGAGAAGCTCCTACGAGCAGTACTTC.